Below, one T cell receptor (beta chain) is given with its context. The antigen remains undetermined. Profiling relied on immunoSEQ multiplex PCR, and the TCRdb table lists in-frame clones only, not all of them. The sample includes about 2.5 million clones, 80% to 95% seen only once; the top ten take around 0.35%. The germline V gene has CDR1 MNHEY and CDR2 SVGAGI. V was clipped by 6 bases and J by 3 bases, with 11 bases between them. The CDR3 totals 13 residues. This record belongs to a study of shared clonotypes between healthy human individuals. Across the study: With ages of 18 to 49, the donors were a couple of women and three men. There were three CD4 naive, three CD4 memory, two CD8 naive and one CD8 memory plates per donor. Notes on the study in general: Few donors limited the genetic and exposure-history diversity represented.

Sequenced input: naive CD4+ T cells from PBMCs. Described subset: CD45RA+ positively selected. The receptor comes from a young man in good health. Some clones in this sample may be carry-over from other donors' samples. The rearrangement links TRBV6-5 to TRBJ1-1; D call uncertain. In DNA form, the CDR3 reads TGTGCCAGCAGGCCCGGCGGCGACACTGAAGCTTTCTTT. Translating it yields CASRPGGDTEAFF.